The 8 T cell receptor beta chains below come from one sample, sequenced in a study of shared clonotypes between healthy human individuals. Clones were read by immunoSEQ multiplex PCR, and TCRdb kept only the in-frame ones, dropping some. Of about 1.9 million clones detected, just over 90% appear once; the ten largest clones hold more than 1.5%. Only CD45RO-negative cells positively selected for CCR7 counted as naive CD8 cells, so terminally differentiated effector memory CD45RA+ cells were excluded. The source material was naive CD8+ T cells from PBMCs. The receptors stem from a young man in good health. Some clones in this sample may be carry-over from other donors' samples.

The chain uses TRBV7-9 and TRBJ1-5, with no clear D. Trimming removed 5 bases from V and 2 bases from J, with 13 bases in between. Germline loops: CDR1 SEHNR, CDR2 FQNEAQ (reference sequence). The CDR3 extends over 15 amino acids. The CDR3 nucleotides are TGTGCCAGCAGCCCCGGGCCAGACGGCAATCAGCCCCAGCATTTT. Translation gives CASSPGPDGNQPQHF.

The chain combines TRBV14 with TRBJ2-1, with no clear D. CDR3 size: 14 residues. Germline CDR1 is SGHDN and CDR2 is FVKESK. V lost 5 bases, J lost 4 bases, and 12 bases lay in between. CDR3 residues: CASSGGPLYNEQFF. DNA for the CDR3: TGTGCCAGCAGCGGCGGTCCTCTTTACAATGAGCAGTTCTTC.

The count of this clone is one. The chain employs TRBV7-6 and TRBJ2-2; perhaps TRBD2 as D (6 bases). The germline gives CDR1 SGHVS, CDR2 FNYEAQ. V shed 2 bases and J shed 1 base, with 17 bases lying between them. The CDR3 is 18 residues long. CDR3 residues: CASSLLWLGGKNTGELFF. Written as DNA, the CDR3 is TGTGCCAGCAGCTTATTGTGGTTGGGCGGGAAGAACACCGGGGAGCTGTTTTTT.

This clone was recorded a few times. This chain's CDR3 is CASSPGNTIYF. Written as DNA, the CDR3 is TGCGCCAGCAGCCCAGGAAACACCATATATTTT. The chain combines TRBV4-3 with TRBJ1-3, with no clear D. There are 11 residues in the CDR3. V was shortened by 4 bases and J by 4 bases, with 2 bases between the two germline ends. Germline CDR1 and CDR2: LGHNA and YSLEER.

The chain links TRBV7-9 to TRBJ2-6; D is undetermined. The V gene's germline CDR1 is SEHNR and CDR2 FQNEAQ (reference sequence). CDR3 length: 16 amino acids. V lost 3 bases and J 0 bases, leaving 9 bases between the germline ends. The CDR3, as DNA: TGTGCCAGCAGCTTCAGCAGGTACTCTGGGGCCAACGTCCTGACTTTC. It translates to CASSFSRYSGANVLTF.

This sequence joins TRBV27 and TRBJ2-7; D possibly uses TRBD1 or TRBD2 (6 bases each). This CDR3 region has 15 residues. CDR1 and CDR2 (germline): MNHEY, SMNVEV (reference sequence). Between the trimmed V and J ends, which lost 2 bases and 4 bases, there was a span of 15 bases. The CDR3 reads CASSLRGEMLYEQYF. The CDR3 coding sequence is TGTGCCAGCAGTTTAAGGGGGGAGATGTTATACGAGCAGTACTTC.

Details on this clone: Other DNA sequences in the sample encode the same CDR3. The V and J genes are TRBV6-1 and TRBJ2-7; D uncertain. V was trimmed by 1 base and J by 0 bases, leaving 7 bases between them. Germline CDR1 reads MNHNS; CDR2 reads SASEGT. The CDR3 is 14 residues long. The CDR3 loop is CASSEGLSSYEQYF. The CDR3 coding sequence is TGTGCCAGCAGTGAAGGACTTAGCTCCTACGAGCAGTACTTC.

In regard to this clone: Other nucleotide sequences from this sample produce the same CDR3. The chain combines TRBV19 with TRBJ2-2; no clear D. CDR3 length: 11 residues. Germline CDR1 reads LNHDA; CDR2 reads SQIVND (reference sequence). Deletions cut 6 bases from V and 6 bases from J, with 5 bases between. The CDR3 coding sequence is TGTGCCAGTAGCCCGTCCGGGGAGCTGTTTTTT. It yields the protein CASSPSGELFF.